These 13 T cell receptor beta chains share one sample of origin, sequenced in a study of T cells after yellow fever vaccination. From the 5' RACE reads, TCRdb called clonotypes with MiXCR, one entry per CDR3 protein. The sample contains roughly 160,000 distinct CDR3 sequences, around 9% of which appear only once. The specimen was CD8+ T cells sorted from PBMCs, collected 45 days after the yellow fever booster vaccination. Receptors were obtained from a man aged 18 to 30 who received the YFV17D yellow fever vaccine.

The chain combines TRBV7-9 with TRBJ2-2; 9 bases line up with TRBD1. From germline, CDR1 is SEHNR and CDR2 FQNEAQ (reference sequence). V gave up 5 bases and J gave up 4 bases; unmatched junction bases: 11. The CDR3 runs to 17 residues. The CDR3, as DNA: TGTGCCAGCAGCGGGGGACAGGGAACGTTTCGCACCGGGGAGCTGTTTTTT. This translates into CASSGGQGTFRTGELFF. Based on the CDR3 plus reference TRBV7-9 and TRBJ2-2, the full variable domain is DTGVSQNPRHKITKRGQNVTFRCDPISEHNRLYWYRQTLGQGPEFLTYFQNEAQLEKSRLLSDRFSAERPKGSFSTLEIQRTEQGDSAMYLCASSGGQGTFRTGELFFGEGSRLTVL.

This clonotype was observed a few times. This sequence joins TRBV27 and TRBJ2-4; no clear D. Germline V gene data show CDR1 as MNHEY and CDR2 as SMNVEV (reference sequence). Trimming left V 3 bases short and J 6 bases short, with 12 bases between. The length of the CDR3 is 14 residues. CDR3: CASSFNLDGNIQYF. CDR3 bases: TGTGCCAGCAGTTTCAACCTGGACGGAAACATTCAGTACTTC.

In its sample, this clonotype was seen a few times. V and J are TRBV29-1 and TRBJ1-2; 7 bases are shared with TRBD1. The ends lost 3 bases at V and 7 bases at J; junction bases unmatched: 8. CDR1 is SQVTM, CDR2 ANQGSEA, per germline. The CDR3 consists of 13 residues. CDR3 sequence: CSVDNRGEVGYTF. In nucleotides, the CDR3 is TGCAGCGTTGATAACAGGGGAGAGGTTGGCTACACCTTC.

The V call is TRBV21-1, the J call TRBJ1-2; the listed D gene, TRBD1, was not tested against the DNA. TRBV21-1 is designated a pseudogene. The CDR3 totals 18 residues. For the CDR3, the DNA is TGTGCCAGCAGCAAAGCCCAGGGACATTTATGCGCGGGCTATGGCTACACCTTC. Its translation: CASSKAQGHLCAGYGYTF.

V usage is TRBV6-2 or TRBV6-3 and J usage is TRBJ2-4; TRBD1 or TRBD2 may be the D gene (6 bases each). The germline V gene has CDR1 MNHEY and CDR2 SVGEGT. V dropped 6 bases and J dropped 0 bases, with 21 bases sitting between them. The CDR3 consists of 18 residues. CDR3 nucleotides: TGTGCCAGCAGGGGGGGCAGCCTAGGCCTATTAGCCAAAAACATTCAGTACTTC. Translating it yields CASRGGSLGLLAKNIQYF.

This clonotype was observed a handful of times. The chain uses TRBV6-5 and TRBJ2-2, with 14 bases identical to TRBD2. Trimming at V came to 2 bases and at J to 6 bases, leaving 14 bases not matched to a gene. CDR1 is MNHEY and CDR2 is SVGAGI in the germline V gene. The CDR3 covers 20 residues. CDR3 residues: CASSYRQTRLAGGPAGELFF. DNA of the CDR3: TGTGCCAGCAGTTACCGTCAAACCCGACTAGCGGGGGGGCCTGCCGGGGAGCTGTTTTTT.

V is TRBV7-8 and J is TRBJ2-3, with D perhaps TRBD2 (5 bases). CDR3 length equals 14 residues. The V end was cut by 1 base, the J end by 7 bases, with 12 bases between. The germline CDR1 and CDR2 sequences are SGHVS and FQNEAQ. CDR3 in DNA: TGTGCCAGCAGCTTAGGGGATTGGGAGAATACGCAGTATTTT. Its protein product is CASSLGDWENTQYF.

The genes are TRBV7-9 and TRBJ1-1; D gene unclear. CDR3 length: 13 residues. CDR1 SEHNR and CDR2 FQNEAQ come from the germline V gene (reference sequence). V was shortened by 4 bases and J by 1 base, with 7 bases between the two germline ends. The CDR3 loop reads CASSSQRNTEAFF. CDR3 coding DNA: TGTGCCAGCAGCTCACAGCGGAACACTGAAGCTTTCTTT.

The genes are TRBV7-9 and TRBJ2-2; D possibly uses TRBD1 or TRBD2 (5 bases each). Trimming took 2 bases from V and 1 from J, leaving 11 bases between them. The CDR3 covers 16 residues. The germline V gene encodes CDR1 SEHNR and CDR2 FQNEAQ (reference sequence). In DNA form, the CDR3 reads TGTGCCAGCAGCTTAATCGGGACGGAGAACACCGGGGAGCTGTTTTTT. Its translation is CASSLIGTENTGELFF.

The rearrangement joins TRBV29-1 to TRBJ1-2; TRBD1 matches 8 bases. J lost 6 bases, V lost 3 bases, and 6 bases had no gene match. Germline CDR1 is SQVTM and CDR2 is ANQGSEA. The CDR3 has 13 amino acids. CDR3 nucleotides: TGCAGCGTTGAGGACAGGGTTCGGAATGGCTACACCTTC. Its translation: CSVEDRVRNGYTF.

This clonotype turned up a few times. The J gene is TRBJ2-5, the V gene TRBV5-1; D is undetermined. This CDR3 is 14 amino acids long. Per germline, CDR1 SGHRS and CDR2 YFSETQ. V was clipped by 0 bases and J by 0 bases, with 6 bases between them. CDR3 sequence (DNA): TGCGCCAGCAGCTTGGGTTACAACCAAGAGACCCAGTACTTC. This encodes CASSLGYNQETQYF. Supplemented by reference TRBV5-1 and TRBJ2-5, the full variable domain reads KAGVTQTPRYLIKTRGQQVTLSCSPISGHRSVSWYQQTPGQGLQFLFEYFSETQRNKGNFPGRFSGRQFSNSRSEMNVSTLELGDSALYLCASSLGYNQETQYFGPGTRLLVL.

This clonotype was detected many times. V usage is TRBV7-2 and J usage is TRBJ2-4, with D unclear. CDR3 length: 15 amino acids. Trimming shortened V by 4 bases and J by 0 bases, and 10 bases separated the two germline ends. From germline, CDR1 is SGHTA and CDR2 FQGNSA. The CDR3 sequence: CASSSPVLAKNIQYF. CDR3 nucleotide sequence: TGTGCCAGCAGCTCCCCCGTACTAGCCAAAAACATTCAGTACTTC.

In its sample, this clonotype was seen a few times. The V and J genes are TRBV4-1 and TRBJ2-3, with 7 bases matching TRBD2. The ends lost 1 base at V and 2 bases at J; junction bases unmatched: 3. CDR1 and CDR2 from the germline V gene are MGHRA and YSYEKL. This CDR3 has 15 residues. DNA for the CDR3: TGCGCCAGCAGCCAAGTGGGGGGGTACACAGATACGCAGTATTTT. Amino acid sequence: CASSQVGGYTDTQYF.